This T cell receptor (beta chain) was observed in a study of cytomegalovirus exposure and HLA in healthy donors. From germline, CDR1 is SGHRS and CDR2 YFSETQ. The CDR3 sequence is 14 residues long. J gave up 6 bases and V 0 bases, and 3 bases lay outside the gene matches. About this clone itself: Its antigen is unidentified.

PCR employed 60 Vbeta and 13 Jbeta primers. Profiling relied on immunoSEQ multiplex PCR, and the TCRdb table lists in-frame clones only, not all of them. The table shows approximately 140,000 clones, with approximately 82% occurring only once. The study's findings and limits: In an earlier analysis, about 87% or about 30%: the productive usage of most TCR beta V segments. Follow-up analysis later connected one missense variant in DCLRE1C with trimming of TCR beta V- and J-genes. A later analysis found that most CMV-associated TCR beta chains appeared HLA-restricted.

The rearrangement links TRBV5-1 to TRBJ2-1, with TRBD1 matching 7 bases. Sequencing was carried out using PBMCs. The origin of this receptor is a woman in her 40s in good health and CMV-seronegative. CDR3 amino acids: CASSLGDRVNEQFF. The CDR3 coding sequence is TGCGCCAGCAGCTTGGGGGACAGAGTCAATGAGCAGTTCTTC. The full variable domain, completed using reference TRBV5-1 and TRBJ2-1, is KAGVTQTPRYLIKTRGQQVTLSCSPISGHRSVSWYQQTPGQGLQFLFEYFSETQRNKGNFPGRFSGRQFSNSRSEMNVSTLELGDSALYLCASSLGDRVNEQFFGPGTRLTVL.